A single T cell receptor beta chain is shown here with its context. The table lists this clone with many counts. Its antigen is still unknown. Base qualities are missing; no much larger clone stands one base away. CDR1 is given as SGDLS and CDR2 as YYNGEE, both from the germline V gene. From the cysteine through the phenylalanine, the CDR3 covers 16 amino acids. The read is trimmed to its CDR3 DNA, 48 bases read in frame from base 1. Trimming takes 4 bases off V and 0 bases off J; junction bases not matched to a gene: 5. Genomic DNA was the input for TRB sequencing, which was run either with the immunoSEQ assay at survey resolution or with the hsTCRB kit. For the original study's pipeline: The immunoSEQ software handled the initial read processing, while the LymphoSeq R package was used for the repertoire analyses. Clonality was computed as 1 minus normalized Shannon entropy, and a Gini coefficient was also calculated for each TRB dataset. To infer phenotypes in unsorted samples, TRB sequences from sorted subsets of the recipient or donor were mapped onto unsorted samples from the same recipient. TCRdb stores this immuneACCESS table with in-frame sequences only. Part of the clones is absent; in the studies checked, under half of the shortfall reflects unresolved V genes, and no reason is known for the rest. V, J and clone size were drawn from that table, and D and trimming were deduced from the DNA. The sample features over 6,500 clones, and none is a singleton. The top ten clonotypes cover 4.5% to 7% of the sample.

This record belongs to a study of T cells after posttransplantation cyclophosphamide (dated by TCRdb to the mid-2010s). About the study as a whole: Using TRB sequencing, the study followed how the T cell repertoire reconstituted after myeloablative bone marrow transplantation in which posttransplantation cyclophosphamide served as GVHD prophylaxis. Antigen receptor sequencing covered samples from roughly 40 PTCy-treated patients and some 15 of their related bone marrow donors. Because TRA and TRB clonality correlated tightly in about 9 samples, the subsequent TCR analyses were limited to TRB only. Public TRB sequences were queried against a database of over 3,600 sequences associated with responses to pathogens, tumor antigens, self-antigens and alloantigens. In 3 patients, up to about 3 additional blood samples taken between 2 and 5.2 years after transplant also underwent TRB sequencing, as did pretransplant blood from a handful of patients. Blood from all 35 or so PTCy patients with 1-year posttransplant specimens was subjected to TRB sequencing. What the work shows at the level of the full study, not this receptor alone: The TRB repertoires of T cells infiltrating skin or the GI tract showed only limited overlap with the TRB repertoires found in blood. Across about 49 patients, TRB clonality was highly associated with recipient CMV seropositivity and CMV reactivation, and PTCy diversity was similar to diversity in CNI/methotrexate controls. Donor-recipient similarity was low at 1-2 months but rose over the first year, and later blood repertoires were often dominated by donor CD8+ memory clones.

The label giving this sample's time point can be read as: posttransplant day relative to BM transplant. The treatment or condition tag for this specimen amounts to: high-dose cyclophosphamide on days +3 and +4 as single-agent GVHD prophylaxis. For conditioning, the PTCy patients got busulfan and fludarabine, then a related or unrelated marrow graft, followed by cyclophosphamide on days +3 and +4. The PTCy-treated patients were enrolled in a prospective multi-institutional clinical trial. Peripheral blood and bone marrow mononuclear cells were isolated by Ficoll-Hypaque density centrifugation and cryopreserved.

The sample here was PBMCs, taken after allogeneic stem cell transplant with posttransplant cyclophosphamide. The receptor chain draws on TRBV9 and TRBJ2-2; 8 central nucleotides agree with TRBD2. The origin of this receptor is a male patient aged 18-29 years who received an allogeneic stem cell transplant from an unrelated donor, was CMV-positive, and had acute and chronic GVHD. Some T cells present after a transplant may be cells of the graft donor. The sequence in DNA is TGTGCCAGCAGCCTAGGAGCGGGGGCGAACACCGGGGAGCTGTTTTTT. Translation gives CASSLGAGANTGELFF.